This is a list of T cell receptor beta chains from one sample in a study of T-cell reconstitution after alpha-beta-depleted transplantation in children. MiXCR, run by TCRdb on the PCR reads, gives a single entry per CDR3 protein. The sample lists more than 200,000 distinct CDR3 sequences, roughly a sixth seen once, with about 45% in the top ten. The sample consisted of PBMCs, mostly from graft donor cells, taken 360 days after TCRalphabeta/CD19-depleted stem cell transplant. The receptors originated from a male patient under 10 years old who had a stem cell transplant for acute lymphoblastic leukemia, so the T cells may come from the graft donor. Each CDR3 is given without its conserved first and last residue.

v_call,cdr3_aa
TRBV18,ASSNRRSGNYGYT
TRBV20-1,SATDQYRLASYQETQY
TRBV27,ASSLSEGETEAF
TRBV27,ASSLSGVVRTEAF
TRBV12-3/TRBV12-4,ASSRQGLSTDTQY
TRBV5-5,ASSASRQGLPGELF
TRBV5-1,ASSLVVNTEAF
TRBV27,ASIRPGGGNEQF
TRBV20-1,SASGQLTPYEQY
TRBV5-1,ASSTSGGPDTQY
TRBV28,ASSLTGLGTTDTQY
TRBV4-2,ASSQTVTSGVADTQY
TRBV4-3,ASIPAGTGVYNEQF
TRBV20-1,SASSGAFGKETQY
TRBV12-3/TRBV12-4,ASSPHVWGVQPQH
TRBV27,ASSLTRQVGETQY
TRBV7-2,ASSPGRDYRKY
TRBV7-2,ASSFGGGQGALRAF
TRBV11-2,ASSPGGAISYEQY
TRBV12-3/TRBV12-4,ASSYDTNTEAF
TRBV29-1,SVTTSYGIPSHQETQY
TRBV4-2,ASSLRDPGEQF